Each of the 31 T cell receptor beta chains below was sequenced from the same sample in a study of T cells in Graves' hyperthyroidism and ophthalmopathy. Regions amplified from RNA transcripts were the TCR beta CDR3 regions. The primer set for the first-round RT-PCR of the TCR CDR3 was HTBI. One entry per CDR3 protein results from TCRdb running MiXCR on the multiplex PCR reads. Of more than 600,000 distinct CDR3 sequences in the sample, about a sixth were seen once. Sequencing input: blood. These receptors originate from a young man with Graves' hyperthyroidism.

This clonotype showed up just a few times. The chain uses TRBV5-5 and TRBJ2-7; possible D gene TRBD1, 5 bases. Trimming took off 0 bases at V and 4 bases at J, with 14 bases between the two ends. The CDR3 runs to 15 residues. From germline, CDR1 is SGHKS and CDR2 YYEKEE (reference sequence). This CDR3 is CASSLAGQGRYEQYF. The CDR3 DNA reads TGTGCCAGCAGCTTGGCCGGTCAGGGCAGGTACGAGCAGTACTTC.

The chain uses TRBV10-1 and TRBJ2-5; 10 bases are shared with TRBD1. The CDR3 contains 14 residues. The germline V gene has CDR1 WNHNN and CDR2 SYGVQD (reference sequence). Losses at the gene ends were 6 bases for V and 7 bases for J; bases not matched to a gene: 8. In nucleotides, the CDR3 is TGCGCCAGCAGCCCCGGGACAGGGGAGGGGACCCAGTACTTC. It is translated as CASSPGTGEGTQYF.

In this sample, this clonotype turned up many times. The chain is built from TRBV11-3 and TRBJ2-1; TRBD2 aligns across 9 bases. Per germline, CDR1 SGHNT and CDR2 YENEEA. With 6 bases clipped from V and 2 bases from J, the junction kept 5 bases outside the gene matches. The length of the CDR3 is 15 residues. CDR3: CASSITSGPYNEQFF. The CDR3 bases are TGTGCCAGCAGTATAACTAGCGGGCCCTACAATGAGCAGTTCTTC.

This clonotype was observed a few times. The chain combines TRBV4-1 with TRBJ2-7; D gene unclear. Germline V gene sequence: CDR1 MGHRA, CDR2 YSYEKL. This CDR3 region has 15 residues. The V end lost 1 base, the J end lost 2 bases, and 12 bases lay between the germline ends. CDR3 protein: CASSQGVAAAYEQYF. In nucleotides, the CDR3 is TGCGCCAGCAGCCAAGGGGTTGCGGCTGCCTACGAGCAGTACTTC.

V gene TRBV28 combines with J gene TRBJ2-5, with a weak D call TRBD2 (7 bases). The V and J ends lost 5 bases and 4 bases respectively, with 20 bases between them. CDR3 length: 16 residues. Germline-derived CDR1 and CDR2 are MDHEN and SYDVKM. DNA of the CDR3: TGTGCCAGCAGTCCGTTACTTCTTAGGGGGGGAGAGACCCAGTACTTC. This codes for CASSPLLLRGGETQYF. Complete variable domain (other parts from reference TRBV28 and TRBJ2-5): DVKVTQSSRYLVKRTGEKVFLECVQDMDHENMFWYRQDPGLGLRLIYFSYDVKMKEKGDIPEGYSVSREKKERFSLILESASTNQTSMYLCASSPLLLRGGETQYFGPGTRLLVL.

V gene TRBV24-1 combines with J gene TRBJ2-5, with D possibly TRBD1 on 6 matching bases. Germline V gene data show CDR1 as KGHDR and CDR2 as SFDVKD. Between the trimmed V and J ends, which lost 5 bases and 5 bases, there was a span of 20 bases. This CDR3 has 16 residues. The CDR3 DNA reads as TGTGCCACCAGTGCCTTCAATGTGGGGGCGGGTGAGACCCAGTACTTC. It codes for CATSAFNVGAGETQYF.

This clonotype was seen at least ten times. The chain recombines TRBV6-2 or TRBV6-3 with TRBJ2-7; TRBD2 might be the D (6 bases). Germline CDR1 MNHEY, CDR2 SVGEGT. CDR3 length: 17 residues. Trimming pared 0 bases from V and 3 bases from J, leaving 18 bases between. This CDR3 reads CASSYSKRDLTRYEQYF. The CDR3 DNA reads as TGTGCCAGCAGTTACTCGAAGAGGGACTTAACCCGCTACGAGCAGTACTTC.

This clonotype was recorded many times. The CDR3 spells CASGSGFGANVLTF. Here the CDR3 DNA reads TGTGCCAGCGGGTCGGGGTTCGGGGCCAACGTCCTGACTTTC. This chain uses TRBV6-2 or TRBV6-3 with TRBJ2-6; TRBD2 is a possible D gene (5 bases). Germline V gives CDR1 MNHEY, CDR2 SVGEGT. Trimming stripped 8 bases from V and 4 bases from J, with 12 bases between. CDR3 length equals 14 residues.

This rearrangement joins TRBV19 to TRBJ1-1, with TRBD1 as a possible D gene (6 bases). CDR1 LNHDA and CDR2 SQIVND come from the germline V gene (reference sequence). The CDR3 has 15 amino acids. V lost 3 bases to trimming and J lost 1 base, with 12 bases between them. Here the CDR3 reads CASSIWGRANTEAFF. CDR3 sequence (DNA): TGTGCCAGTAGTATTTGGGGGCGGGCGAACACTGAAGCTTTCTTT.

The chain joins TRBV5-1 to TRBJ1-6; D possibly corresponds to TRBD1 (6 bases). Looked up from germline, CDR1 is SGHRS and CDR2 is YFSETQ. Trimming took 4 bases from V and 8 from J, leaving 19 bases between them. CDR3 length: 16 residues. This CDR3 is CASSPQGLRADSPLHF. The CDR3 DNA reads as TGCGCCAGCAGCCCCCAGGGGCTAAGGGCAGATTCACCCCTCCACTTT.

This clonotype has more than one count but fewer than ten. The CDR3 loop reads CASKIKRELQWGFF. The CDR3 DNA sequence: TGTGCCAGCAAGATTAAGCGGGAACTTCAATGGGGGTTCTTC. The chain is built from TRBV28 and TRBJ2-1; 7 bases fit TRBD2. In germline, CDR1 is MDHEN, CDR2 SYDVKM. V shed 7 bases, J shed 15 bases, and the junction held 18 bases outside the gene matches. The CDR3 is 14 amino acids.

This clonotype appeared a few times. The rearrangement links TRBV18 to TRBJ1-4; TRBD1 might be the D (5 bases). The length of the CDR3 is 16 residues. V was pared by 2 bases and J by 0 bases, with 10 bases between. Germline lookup yields CDR1 KGHSH and CDR2 LQKENI. CDR3 sequence (DNA): TGTGCCAGCTCACCAATGCAAGGGGCAACTAATGAAAAACTGTTTTTT. Protein product: CASSPMQGATNEKLFF.

This clonotype was observed a few times. The chain is built from TRBV5-6 and TRBJ2-3; possibly TRBD2 for D (5 bases). Trimming took 3 bases from V and 8 from J, leaving 19 bases between them. Germline V lookup: CDR1 SGHDT, CDR2 YYEEEE. CDR3 size: 15 residues. CDR3 in DNA: TGTGCCAGCAGCTCCGGACTGGAGCCCCCCGGTACGCAGTATTTT. This encodes CASSSGLEPPGTQYF.

The chain recombines TRBV2 with TRBJ2-5; D is ambiguous. The germline V gene encodes CDR1 SNHLY and CDR2 FYNNEI. The V end lost 9 bases, the J end lost 7 bases, and 15 bases lay between the germline ends. The CDR3 length is 12 residues. The CDR3 loop reads CASSSEWGTQYF. The DNA for the CDR3 is TGTGCCAGTAGCAGTGAGTGGGGGACCCAGTACTTC.

This chain joins TRBV19 and TRBJ2-1, with TRBD2 matching 10 bases. CDR3 length equals 17 residues. Germline V gives CDR1 LNHDA, CDR2 SQIVND (reference sequence). After removal of 0 bases from V and 8 bases from J, the junction contained 10 bases not matched to a gene. CDR3 loop: CASSIDPLSGRAHEQFF. In DNA form, the CDR3 reads TGTGCCAGTAGTATAGATCCCCTGAGCGGGAGGGCCCATGAGCAGTTCTTC. Combining the CDR3 with reference TRBV19 and TRBJ2-1 gives the whole variable domain DGGITQSPKYLFRKEGQNVTLSCEQNLNHDAMYWYRQDPGQGLRLIYYSQIVNDFQKGDIAEGYSVSREKKESFPLTVTSAQKNPTAFYLCASSIDPLSGRAHEQFFGPGTRLTVL.

This clonotype was seen more than once but under ten times. The chain links TRBV6-5 to TRBJ1-1; maybe TRBD1 (6 bases). There are 12 residues in the CDR3. Germline V gene lookup returns CDR1 MNHEY and CDR2 SVGAGI. Between the trimmed V and J ends, which lost 1 base and 10 bases, there was a span of 10 bases. This chain's CDR3 is CASSYYGGRAFF. Written as DNA, the CDR3 is TGTGCCAGCAGTTACTACGGGGGCAGAGCTTTCTTT.

This clonotype has a handful of counts. This CDR3 is CSARDLGEDHNEQFF. CDR3 DNA sequence: TGCAGTGCTAGAGATCTTGGGGAGGATCACAATGAGCAGTTCTTC. This chain connects TRBV20-1 to TRBJ2-1; tentative D call: TRBD2 (6 bases). V lost 0 bases and J lost 5, with 14 bases in between. CDR1 is DFQATT, CDR2 SNEGSKA, per germline (reference sequence). The CDR3 is 15 residues long.

This clonotype has only a few counts. This chain joins TRBV30 and TRBJ2-5; no reliable D call. The CDR3 totals 11 residues. V lost 0 bases and J lost 11, with 10 bases in between. In germline, CDR1 is GTSNPN, CDR2 SVGIG (reference sequence). CDR3 amino acids: CAWSVSQNQYF. The CDR3 nucleotides are TGTGCCTGGAGTGTCTCTCAGAATCAGTACTTC.

This clonotype was picked up many times. This chain connects TRBV12-3 or TRBV12-4 to TRBJ2-3, with D possibly matching TRBD2 (5 bases). The CDR3 consists of 16 residues. V lost 1 base, J lost 4 bases, and 15 bases lay in between. CDR3 sequence (DNA): TGTGCCAGCAGTTTAGTCGGTACCGGGGTGTCAGATACGCAGTATTTT. Its translation is CASSLVGTGVSDTQYF.

The chain employs TRBV12-3 or TRBV12-4 and TRBJ2-3, with 9 bases aligning to TRBD2. V was pared by 5 bases and J by 2 bases, with 17 bases of the junction left unmatched. This CDR3 is built from 19 residues. Here the CDR3 reads CASSKTSSAIAGDTDTQYF. CDR3 nucleotide sequence: TGTGCCAGCAGTAAAACGTCCTCCGCTATAGCGGGGGACACAGATACGCAGTATTTT.

The rearrangement joins TRBV27 to TRBJ2-1, with no clear D. Germline CDR1 is MNHEY and CDR2 is SMNVEV (reference sequence). The V end was cut by 2 bases, the J end by 0 bases, with 8 bases between. The CDR3 is 15 residues long. The CDR3 spells CASSLTLGSYNEQFF. CDR3 DNA sequence: TGTGCCAGCAGTTTAACTCTAGGCTCCTACAATGAGCAGTTCTTC.

The chain carries TRBV20-1 and TRBJ1-1; D gene uncertain. This CDR3 has 13 residues. The germline V gene encodes CDR1 DFQATT and CDR2 SNEGSKA (reference sequence). The germline V and J ends were trimmed by 3 bases and 4 bases, with 12 bases remaining between them. This chain's CDR3 is CSARGLWGTEAFF. CDR3 nucleotides: TGCAGTGCTAGGGGCCTTTGGGGCACTGAAGCTTTCTTT.

This chain uses TRBV5-8 with TRBJ2-1; 9 positions agree with TRBD2. The CDR3 runs to 17 residues. With 4 bases clipped from V and 1 base from J, the junction kept 9 bases outside the gene matches. The germline V gene has CDR1 SGHTS and CDR2 YDEGEE. In DNA, the CDR3 is TGTGCCAGCAGCCCAGAGTGGGCGGGAGGGTCCTACAATGAGCAGTTCTTC. Protein: CASSPEWAGGSYNEQFF.

This clonotype was detected a few times. V usage is TRBV19 and J usage is TRBJ2-1; TRBD2 matches 8 bases. The V segment lost 5 bases and the J segment 5 bases; nucleotides outside the gene matches: 2. Germline CDR1 is LNHDA and CDR2 is SQIVND (reference sequence). This CDR3 has 13 residues. CDR3 amino acids: CASSRGGHNEQFF. CDR3 DNA sequence: TGTGCCAGTAGTCGGGGGGGCCACAATGAGCAGTTCTTC.

This clonotype was counted ten times or more. The chain uses TRBV7-3 and TRBJ2-3; 7 nucleotides agree with TRBD2. Germline assignment: CDR1 SGHTA and CDR2 FQGTGA. The length of the CDR3 is 16 residues. Germline trimming cut 5 bases from V and 2 bases from J; bases unmatched to any gene: 10. The CDR3 coding sequence is TGTGCCAGCAGCCCCTGGGAGGGAGGTAACACAGATACGCAGTATTTT. Translation: CASSPWEGGNTDTQYF.

This clonotype was picked up many times. V and J are TRBV5-1 and TRBJ1-5; D might be TRBD1 (6 bases). Germline V gene lookup returns CDR1 SGHRS and CDR2 YFSETQ. CDR3 length equals 15 residues. V lost 0 bases and J lost 2, with 9 bases in between. The CDR3 nucleotides read TGCGCCAGCAGCTTGGTTCCAGGGGGCAATCAGCCCCAGCATTTT. This gives the protein CASSLVPGGNQPQHF.

This clonotype was seen a few times. The gene calls are TRBV15 and TRBJ2-2; 7 positions agree with TRBD1. The CDR3 extends over 17 amino acids. The J segment lost 0 bases and the V segment lost 0 bases, leaving 4 bases of the junction unmatched. The germline V gene encodes CDR1 LNHNV and CDR2 YYDKDF (reference sequence). The CDR3 region has the DNA TGTGCCACCAGCAGAGATGGGCAGGGGGCGAACACCGGGGAGCTGTTTTTT. This codes for CATSRDGQGANTGELFF.

The rearrangement uses TRBV19 and TRBJ1-6; a possible D gene is TRBD1 (5 bases). This CDR3 spans 15 amino acids. From germline, CDR1 is LNHDA and CDR2 SQIVND (reference sequence). The V and J ends lost 3 bases and 7 bases respectively, with 13 bases between them. The CDR3 reads CASSILSGGNSPLHF. The CDR3 DNA reads TGTGCCAGTAGTATTCTCTCGGGGGGGAATTCACCCCTCCACTTT.

The table lists this clonotype with a few counts. The V gene is TRBV7-9, the J gene TRBJ1-2; 9 bases align to TRBD1. The CDR3 contains 14 residues. Germline assignment: CDR1 SEHNR and CDR2 FQNEAQ (reference sequence). The V and J ends lost 5 bases and 7 bases, in that order; junction bases with no gene match: 8. The CDR3 nucleotides read TGTGCCAGCAGCCGTGGGACAGGGTCTGGTGGCTACACCTTC. This gives the protein CASSRGTGSGGYTF.

The chain couples TRBV28 to TRBJ2-2; 10 bases map to TRBD2. The CDR3 is made up of 16 amino acids. The ends lost 6 bases at V and 6 bases at J; junction bases unmatched: 10. Germline CDR1 MDHEN, CDR2 SYDVKM. The CDR3 sequence is CASSLLSGRGAGELFF. CDR3 nucleotides: TGTGCCAGCAGCCTTCTAAGCGGGAGGGGGGCCGGGGAGCTGTTTTTT.

This clonotype was counted many times. This sequence joins TRBV7-9 and TRBJ2-5, with 8 bases fitting TRBD1. Looked up from germline, CDR1 is SEHNR and CDR2 is FQNEAQ (reference sequence). The CDR3 spans 14 residues. J was trimmed by 4 bases and V by 4 bases; bases with no gene match: 5. CDR3 sequence (DNA): TGTGCCAGCAGCTGGCAGGACAGGGCAGAGACCCAGTACTTC. Residues: CASSWQDRAETQYF.